The 21 T cell receptor beta chains in this list originate from one sample, sequenced in a study of shared clonotypes between healthy human individuals. The protocol was immunoSEQ multiplex PCR, while the TCRdb copy is restricted to in-frame clones and leaves out a portion. The sample has about 1 million clones; 75% to 80% are singletons. The specimen was memory CD4+ T cells from PBMCs. Subset of the sample: CD45RA-negative fraction. The receptor source for this set is a man between 18 and 35 years old in good health. Some clones in this sample may be carry-over from other donors' samples.

This clone was counted once. The rearrangement uses TRBV7-3 and TRBJ2-1; TRBD2 matches at 10 bases. This CDR3 contains 16 residues. Germline V gene sequence: CDR1 SGHTA, CDR2 FQGTGA. With 3 bases clipped from V and 4 bases from J, the junction kept 6 bases outside the gene matches. The CDR3 DNA sequence: TGTGCCAGCAGCTTCTCCGGGACTAGCGAGTACAATGAGCAGTTCTTC. Translation: CASSFSGTSEYNEQFF. The full variable domain, with the rest looked up from reference TRBV7-3 and TRBJ2-1, is GAGVSQTPSNKVTEKGKYVELRCDPISGHTALYWYRQSLGQGPEFLIYFQGTGAADDSGLPNDRFFAVRPEGSVSTLKIQRTERGDSAVYLCASSFSGTSEYNEQFFGPGTRLTVL.

This clone has a count of ten or more. The chain combines TRBV5-6 with TRBJ2-1, with 10 bases matching TRBD1. This CDR3 region has 16 residues. Losses at the gene ends were 6 bases for V and 7 bases for J; bases not matched to a gene: 13. Germline lookup yields CDR1 SGHDT and CDR2 YYEEEE. DNA for the CDR3: TGTGCCAGCATCCGAATGGACAGGGGGTTACGGAATGAGCAGTTCTTC. This encodes CASIRMDRGLRNEQFF. Full variable domain (remainder filled in from reference TRBV5-6 and TRBJ2-1): DAGVTQSPTHLIKTRGQQVTLRCSPKSGHDTVSWYQQALGQGPQFIFQYYEEEERQRGNFPDRFSGHQFPNYSSELNVNALLLGDSALYLCASIRMDRGLRNEQFFGPGTRLTVL.

This chain joins TRBV5-1 and TRBJ2-7; D may be TRBD1 or TRBD2 (6 bases each). This CDR3 spans 13 amino acids. Germline-derived CDR1 and CDR2 are SGHRS and YFSETQ. V was trimmed by 7 bases and J by 6 bases, leaving 17 bases between them. CDR3 DNA sequence: TGCGCCAGCCGGGTTAGGGGGGCTGGCGAGCAGTACTTC. Its translation is CASRVRGAGEQYF.

This chain joins TRBV7-3 and TRBJ2-6; 9 nucleotides agree with TRBD1. V trimming: 5 bases; J trimming: 0 bases; junction bases outside the gene matches: 11. Germline CDR1 SGHTA, CDR2 FQGTGA. The CDR3 totals 19 residues. The CDR3 here is CASSLDPRQGGSGANVLTF. DNA for the CDR3: TGTGCCAGCAGCCTAGACCCGAGACAGGGGGGCTCTGGGGCCAACGTCCTGACTTTC.

The V and J genes are TRBV30 and TRBJ1-2, with TRBD1 as a possible D gene (6 bases). The CDR3 covers 13 residues. Trimming shortened V by 5 bases and J by 8 bases, and 18 bases separated the two germline ends. Per germline, CDR1 GTSNPN and CDR2 SVGIG (reference sequence). CDR3 sequence: CAWFLTGRRGYTF. The CDR3 DNA sequence: TGTGCCTGGTTCCTGACAGGCCGCCGGGGCTACACCTTC.

The chain combines TRBV19 with TRBJ1-1; 7 bases line up with TRBD1. Germline V gives CDR1 LNHDA, CDR2 SQIVND (reference sequence). Losses at the gene ends were 5 bases for V and 1 base for J; bases not matched to a gene: 10. The CDR3 runs 16 residues. The CDR3 sequence is CASSSNRGIRNTEAFF. The CDR3 DNA is TGTGCCAGTAGTTCCAACAGGGGCATCAGGAACACTGAAGCTTTCTTT.

This clone was counted between two and nine times. This chain connects TRBV9 to TRBJ2-7, with D perhaps TRBD2 (5 bases). The CDR3 spans 13 residues. Per the germline V gene, CDR1 is SGDLS and CDR2 is YYNGEE. The V end was cut by 3 bases, the J end by 3 bases, with 10 bases between. CDR3 loop: CASSGVGGYEQYF. For the CDR3, the DNA is TGTGCCAGCAGCGGCGTAGGAGGCTACGAGCAGTACTTC. The complete variable domain, with remaining parts taken from reference TRBV9 and TRBJ2-7, reads DSGVTQTPKHLITATGQRVTLRCSPRSGDLSVYWYQQSLDQGLQFLIQYYNGEERAKGNILERFSAQQFPDLHSELNLSSLELGDSALYFCASSGVGGYEQYFGPGTRLTVT.

The chain uses TRBV9 and TRBJ2-5; D may be TRBD1 (5 bases). V was clipped by 1 base and J by 4 bases, with 8 bases between them. Germline CDR1 reads SGDLS; CDR2 reads YYNGEE. The CDR3 has 13 amino acids. CDR3 sequence reads: CASSVLTAETQYF. In DNA form, the CDR3 reads TGTGCCAGCAGCGTACTGACAGCAGAGACCCAGTACTTC.

On this clone: A much larger clone is a single base away; this may be a read error. The chain has TRBV7-8 and TRBJ2-2; tentative D call: TRBD1 (5 bases). This CDR3 has 14 amino acids. From germline, CDR1 is SGHVS and CDR2 FQNEAQ. The V and J ends lost 5 bases and 1 base respectively, with 8 bases between them. The CDR3 loop reads CASSQQGNTGELFF. Written as DNA, the CDR3 is TGTGCCAGCAGCCAGCAGGGGAACACCGGGGAGCTGTTTTTT.

The chain employs TRBV10-3 and TRBJ2-5, with TRBD1 matching over 7 bases. The V gene's germline CDR1 is ENHRY and CDR2 SYGVKD. Trimming removed 5 bases from V and 6 bases from J; junction bases left unmatched: 15. This CDR3 has 16 amino acids. CDR3 DNA sequence: TGTGCCATCAGTCCCGGGACAGAGATTCCAGGGAAGACCCAGTACTTC. It yields the protein CAISPGTEIPGKTQYF.

V gene TRBV7-3 combines with J gene TRBJ2-1; 7 bases match TRBD2. Germline values: CDR1 SGHTA, CDR2 FQGTGA. This CDR3 is built from 16 residues. Germline trimming cut 5 bases from V and 4 bases from J; bases unmatched to any gene: 11. CDR3 sequence reads: CASSPQRAGTYNEQFF. CDR3 sequence (DNA): TGTGCCAGCAGCCCCCAAAGAGCGGGAACTTACAATGAGCAGTTCTTC.

This clone was counted a few times. V and J are TRBV4-3 and TRBJ2-1; 7 bases map to TRBD1. Germline CDR1 reads LGHNA; CDR2 reads YSLEER. The CDR3 totals 14 residues. Trimming at V came to 4 bases and at J to 5 bases, leaving 5 bases not matched to a gene. CDR3 in DNA: TGCGCCAGCAGCCGGGACAGCCAAAACAATGAGCAGTTCTTC. Its protein product is CASSRDSQNNEQFF.

The chain carries TRBV9 and TRBJ2-2; TRBD2 matches 9 bases. The CDR3 has 16 residues. V shed 5 bases and J 5 bases; nucleotides not matched to a gene: 10. Germline V gene lookup returns CDR1 SGDLS and CDR2 YYNGEE. The CDR3 is CASSDIAGDVTGELFF. The CDR3, as DNA: TGTGCCAGCAGTGACATAGCGGGAGATGTAACCGGGGAGCTGTTTTTT. The full variable domain, its missing parts supplied by reference TRBV9 and TRBJ2-2, is DSGVTQTPKHLITATGQRVTLRCSPRSGDLSVYWYQQSLDQGLQFLIQYYNGEERAKGNILERFSAQQFPDLHSELNLSSLELGDSALYFCASSDIAGDVTGELFFGEGSRLTVL.

V and J are TRBV7-9 and TRBJ2-1; 10 bases match TRBD2. CDR1 SEHNR and CDR2 FQNEAQ come from the germline V gene (reference sequence). The CDR3 has 16 residues. The V segment lost 1 base and the J segment 3 bases; nucleotides outside the gene matches: 3. CDR3 DNA: TGTGCCAGCAGCTTAGGTAGCGGGAGGCTCTACAATGAGCAGTTCTTC. This sequence encodes CASSLGSGRLYNEQFF.

The rearrangement links TRBV7-2 to TRBJ1-6; D is ambiguous. CDR3 length equals 13 residues. The germline gives CDR1 SGHTA, CDR2 FQGNSA. V lost 3 bases, J lost 7 bases, and 7 bases lay in between. The CDR3 loop is CASSFSENSPLHF. In nucleotides, the CDR3 is TGTGCCAGCAGCTTTTCAGAAAATTCACCCCTCCACTTT.

In nucleotides, the CDR3 is TGTGCCTCACAGAATCGGGACAGGGGAAGAGCTTTCTTT. Translation: CASQNRDRGRAFF. The rearrangement joins TRBV19 to TRBJ1-1; 10 bases align to TRBD1. The CDR3 runs 13 residues. In germline, CDR1 is LNHDA, CDR2 SQIVND (reference sequence). The V and J ends lost 11 bases and 10 bases, in that order; junction bases with no gene match: 13. The whole variable domain, remainder taken from reference TRBV19 and TRBJ1-1, is DGGITQSPKYLFRKEGQNVTLSCEQNLNHDAMYWYRQDPGQGLRLIYYSQIVNDFQKGDIAEGYSVSREKKESFPLTVTSAQKNPTAFYLCASQNRDRGRAFFGQGTRLTVV.

This rearrangement joins TRBV6-5 to TRBJ1-2; 7 bases fit TRBD1. After removal of 4 bases from V and 5 bases from J, the junction contained 4 bases not matched to a gene. Germline V gene data show CDR1 as MNHEY and CDR2 as SVGAGI. The CDR3 consists of 13 residues. CDR3 nucleotide sequence: TGTGCCAGCAGTTGGTCCAGGGGGTATGGCTACACCTTC. Translating it yields CASSWSRGYGYTF.

This chain connects TRBV5-6 to TRBJ2-3, with 10 bases matching TRBD2. The CDR3 sequence is 15 residues long. Germline CDR1 reads SGHDT; CDR2 reads YYEEEE. J gave up 4 bases and V 3 bases, and 5 bases lay outside the gene matches. The CDR3 bases are TGTGCCAGCAGCTGGGCCGGACTAGCGGCAGATACGCAGTATTTT. This translates into CASSWAGLAADTQYF. The full variable domain, with the rest looked up from reference TRBV5-6 and TRBJ2-3, is DAGVTQSPTHLIKTRGQQVTLRCSPKSGHDTVSWYQQALGQGPQFIFQYYEEEERQRGNFPDRFSGHQFPNYSSELNVNALLLGDSALYLCASSWAGLAADTQYFGPGTRLTVL.

In its sample, this clone was seen once. Other DNA variants within this sample encode the same CDR3. The chain employs TRBV28 and TRBJ2-5, with D perhaps matching TRBD1 (6 bases). There are 14 residues in the CDR3. Per germline, CDR1 MDHEN and CDR2 SYDVKM. Between the trimmed V and J ends, which lost 6 bases and 4 bases, there was a span of 15 bases. CDR3 DNA: TGTGCCAGCAGCCTAGACAGGCTGGGAGAGACCCAGTACTTC. Amino acids: CASSLDRLGETQYF.

This chain links TRBV11-3 with TRBJ2-1; 14 positions match TRBD2. Unmatched junction bases numbered 5, after V lost 5 bases and J lost 8 bases. The germline V gene encodes CDR1 SGHNT and CDR2 YENEEA. CDR3 length: 15 residues. In nucleotides, the CDR3 is TGTGCCAGCAGCCAGGGACTAGCGGGAGAAGATGAGCAGTTCTTC. It codes for CASSQGLAGEDEQFF.

This clone was observed a few times. CDR3 DNA: TGTGCCAGCAGCTCCCAGATGAATCGTGGGGAGACCCAGTACTTC. Residues: CASSSQMNRGETQYF. The gene calls are TRBV7-9 and TRBJ2-5; D not certain. CDR3 length: 15 residues. V was shortened by 4 bases and J by 5 bases, with 17 bases between the two germline ends. Germline V gene lookup returns CDR1 SEHNR and CDR2 FQNEAQ (reference sequence).